This record looks at one T cell receptor (beta chain) sequence and its context. Its matching antigen is unknown. The germline CDR1 and CDR2 sequences are WNHNN and SYGVQD (reference sequence). The CDR3 runs to 13 residues. V was shortened by 3 bases and J by 10 bases, with 10 bases between the two germline ends. Sequenced by immunoSEQ multiplex PCR; TCRdb stores in-frame clones only, minus some. The sample includes roughly 120,000 clones, approximately 90% of them seen just once. The data were obtained in a study of cytomegalovirus exposure and HLA in healthy donors. Study overall: The roughly 110 validation repertoires matched the roughly 700 first-cohort repertoires in platform, a later analysis reported. Study-level findings and limits: It was reportedly the case that the classifier diagnosed cytomegalovirus status with high specificity and sensitivity. Cytomegalovirus association was listed for about 180 TCR beta chains.

The roughly 120-subject validation cohort, separate from the approximately 630-subject first cohort, included the donors. The origin of this receptor is a man between 18 and 29 years old in good health and CMV-seropositive. This rearrangement joins TRBV10-1 to TRBJ1-6; no clear D gene. The sample comprised PBMCs. CDR3 in DNA: TGCGCCAGCAGTGACGGGGTCGGCTCACCCCTCCACTTT. It encodes CASSDGVGSPLHF.